Below are 2 T cell receptor beta chains sequenced from a single sample in a study of beta chain features in type 1 diabetes. cDNA synthesis used the whole RNA isolate, giving expressed TCRB sequences. Only in-frame clones appear in the TCRdb table, and some are missing; sequencing was by immunoSEQ multiplex PCR. The data hold about 260,000 clones, with about 63% observed a single time. The specimen was naive CD4+ T cells from blood. These receptors were taken from a man aged 25-45 years in good health.

This clone was detected a few times. This chain links TRBV2 with TRBJ2-1; 11 nucleotides align to TRBD2. Trimming took 3 bases from V and 10 from J; bases not matched to a gene: 11. Germline-derived CDR1 and CDR2 are SNHLY and FYNNEI. The CDR3 is made up of 16 amino acids. The CDR3 bases are TGTGCCAGCAGTGAGGGCTGGCTAGCGGGAGGAGAAGAGCAGTTCTTC. It specifies CASSEGWLAGGEEQFF.

The chain is built from TRBV9 and TRBJ2-1, with 10 nucleotides matching TRBD2. From germline, CDR1 is SGDLS and CDR2 YYNGEE. Trimming took 2 bases from V and 6 from J; bases not matched to a gene: 11. The CDR3 sequence is 17 residues long. CDR3 DNA sequence: TGTGCCAGCAGCGTGGCCTCCTATAGCGGGGGGATCAATGAGCAGTTCTTC. Its translation: CASSVASYSGGINEQFF.